The 19 T cell receptor beta chains presented below share a single source sample, sequenced in a study of T-cell memory formation after mild COVID-19. Each CDR3 protein gets one entry after TCRdb re-called the 5' RACE reads with MiXCR. The table includes just over 350,000 distinct CDR3 sequences, approximately 15% detected once. Source material: PBMCs or a T cell subset sorted from them (not recorded which). The receptors derive from a young man who had mild COVID-19 (a few samples of this study predate the infection). Cell type and time point are not known.

In its sample, this clonotype was seen a few times. The chain recombines TRBV7-2 with TRBJ1-6; D might be TRBD1 (5 bases). The CDR3 spans 13 residues. Trimming left V 5 bases short and J 5 bases short, with 7 bases between. From germline, CDR1 is SGHTA and CDR2 FQGNSA. The CDR3 spells CASSRQHNSPLHF. CDR3 sequence (DNA): TGTGCCAGCAGCAGACAGCATAATTCACCCCTCCACTTT.

The chain links TRBV28 to TRBJ2-2; D possibly corresponds to TRBD2 (6 bases). Trimming left V 2 bases short and J 6 bases short, with 19 bases between. This CDR3 is 17 amino acids long. CDR1 and CDR2 from the germline V gene are MDHEN and SYDVKM. CDR3 nucleotide sequence: TGTGCCAGCAGTTTACCTGGGGACTCCGATTTGCCCGGGGAGCTGTTTTTT. Translation gives CASSLPGDSDLPGELFF.

CDR3 nucleotides: TGTGCCAGCAGCGTGGGCGCGGGGGATGAGCAGTTCTTC. Its protein is CASSVGAGDEQFF. The rearrangement uses TRBV7-7 and TRBJ2-1, with 7 bases matching TRBD2. The V gene end was trimmed by 5 bases and the J gene end by 8 bases; junction bases not matched to a gene: 6. CDR1 SSHAT and CDR2 FNYEAQ come from the germline V gene (reference sequence). The CDR3 spans 13 residues.

This clonotype has only a few counts. The chain recombines TRBV5-1 with TRBJ1-2, with a tentative D call TRBD1 (5 bases). The ends were cut back, 2 bases at V and 0 bases at J, with 14 bases in the middle. The CDR3 extends over 16 amino acids. The germline V gene encodes CDR1 SGHRS and CDR2 YFSETQ. The CDR3 sequence: CASSFRGQGTNYGYTF. Here the CDR3 DNA reads TGCGCCAGCAGCTTTAGGGGCCAGGGTACTAACTATGGCTACACCTTC.

The chain is built from TRBV20-1 and TRBJ2-1, with 12 bases aligning to TRBD1. CDR1 is DFQATT and CDR2 is SNEGSKA in the germline V gene (reference sequence). V lost 2 bases to trimming and J lost 8 bases; unmatched junction nucleotides: 7. The CDR3 has 15 amino acids. This CDR3 reads CSARPRDRGHYEQFF. CDR3 DNA sequence: TGCAGTGCTAGACCCCGGGACAGGGGGCATTATGAGCAGTTCTTC.

This clonotype was seen more than once but under ten times. The genes are TRBV4-3 and TRBJ1-6; 8 bases match TRBD1. CDR1 LGHNA and CDR2 YSLEER come from the germline V gene. The CDR3 consists of 15 residues. The V and J ends lost 3 bases and 10 bases, in that order; junction bases with no gene match: 8. The CDR3 nucleotides read TGCGCCAGCAGCCATCGACAGGGGACGGACTCACCCCTCCACTTT. Translated, it gives CASSHRQGTDSPLHF.

The chain joins TRBV20-1 to TRBJ1-6, with D perhaps matching TRBD1 (5 bases). Looked up from germline, CDR1 is DFQATT and CDR2 is SNEGSKA (reference sequence). CDR3 length: 17 amino acids. Trimming stripped 6 bases from V and 0 bases from J, with 18 bases between. CDR3 sequence (DNA): TGCAGTGCAAGGCCCAGGGCCATCAGCTCCTATAATTCACCCCTCCACTTT. It encodes CSARPRAISSYNSPLHF.

This clonotype was detected only a few times. This sequence joins TRBV5-1 and TRBJ2-3; no clear D. Trimming took 6 bases from V and 0 from J, leaving 14 bases between them. The CDR3 spans 15 residues. Per the germline V gene, CDR1 is SGHRS and CDR2 is YFSETQ. The CDR3 loop is CASTQGITSTDTQYF. The CDR3 region has the DNA TGCGCCAGCACCCAAGGGATAACTAGCACAGATACGCAGTATTTT. The whole variable domain, filled in from reference TRBV5-1 and TRBJ2-3, reads KAGVTQTPRYLIKTRGQQVTLSCSPISGHRSVSWYQQTPGQGLQFLFEYFSETQRNKGNFPGRFSGRQFSNSRSEMNVSTLELGDSALYLCASTQGITSTDTQYFGPGTRLTVL.

This clonotype came up a few times. The V and J genes are TRBV29-1 and TRBJ2-3, with D perhaps assigned TRBD1 or TRBD2 (6 bases each). Germline V CDR1 and CDR2: SQVTM, ANQGSEA. V was shortened by 1 base and J by 6 bases, with 17 bases between the two germline ends. CDR3 size: 15 residues. The CDR3 region is CSVEVGGQEADTQYF. CDR3 coding DNA: TGCAGCGTTGAAGTAGGGGGGCAGGAGGCCGATACGCAGTATTTT.

V usage is TRBV10-3 and J usage is TRBJ1-6; a possible D gene is TRBD1 (5 bases). Trimming pared 10 bases from V and 5 bases from J, leaving 18 bases between. This CDR3 region has 15 residues. Germline-derived CDR1 and CDR2 are ENHRY and SYGVKD. CDR3 in DNA: TGTGCCACCAGCTACAGGAGAGCTGATAATTCACCCCTCCACTTT. Its protein is CATSYRRADNSPLHF.

This clonotype showed up just a few times. The rearrangement links TRBV20-1 to TRBJ2-5, with D unresolved. The germline V and J ends were trimmed by 5 bases and 4 bases, with 14 bases remaining between them. CDR1 and CDR2 from the germline V gene are DFQATT and SNEGSKA (reference sequence). This CDR3 region has 13 residues. As DNA, the CDR3 is TGCAGTGCTTCCACCGGATCCTTAGAGACCCAGTACTTC. It encodes CSASTGSLETQYF.

The CDR3 DNA is TGTGCCAGCAGCGTAACTAGCTACACAGATACGCAGTATTTT. Protein product: CASSVTSYTDTQYF. This chain joins TRBV7-2 and TRBJ2-3; possibly TRBD2 for D (6 bases). Looked up from germline, CDR1 is SGHTA and CDR2 is FQGNSA. Trimming took off 5 bases at V and 2 bases at J, with 11 bases between the two ends. The CDR3 runs to 14 residues.

V usage is TRBV7-2 and J usage is TRBJ1-2, with TRBD1 identical over 7 bases. V was clipped by 5 bases and J by 8 bases; unmatched bases: 8. Germline lookup yields CDR1 SGHTA and CDR2 FQGNSA. This CDR3 has 13 amino acids. CDR3 loop: CASSRERGQGYTF. The CDR3 coding sequence is TGTGCCAGCAGCCGGGAGAGGGGGCAAGGCTACACCTTC. The whole variable domain, remainder taken from reference TRBV7-2 and TRBJ1-2, is GAGVSQSPSNKVTEKGKDVELRCDPISGHTALYWYRQSLGQGLEFLIYFQGNSAPDKSGLPSDRFSAERTGGSVSTLTIQRTQQEDSAVYLCASSRERGQGYTFGSGTRLTVV.

The chain has TRBV2 and TRBJ1-5; 7 bases match TRBD1. J gave up 3 bases and V 5 bases, and 4 bases lay outside the gene matches. The germline gives CDR1 SNHLY, CDR2 FYNNEI. The CDR3 length is 14 residues. CDR3 residues: CASSSQGINQPQHF. The CDR3, as DNA: TGTGCCAGCAGTTCACAGGGGATCAATCAGCCCCAGCATTTT. Variable domain in full (rest from reference TRBV2 and TRBJ1-5): EPEVTQTPSHQVTQMGQEVILRCVPISNHLYFYWYRQILGQKVEFLVSFYNNEISEKSEIFDDQFSVERPDGSNFTLKIRSTKLEDSAMYFCASSSQGINQPQHFGDGTRLSIL.

There are a few counts of this clonotype. The chain couples TRBV5-1 to TRBJ1-1; D gene unclear. The ends were cut back, 2 bases at V and 1 base at J, with 6 bases in the middle. In germline, CDR1 is SGHRS, CDR2 YFSETQ. The CDR3 length is 13 residues. The CDR3: CASSFRWNTEAFF. CDR3 coding DNA: TGCGCCAGCAGCTTTCGGTGGAACACTGAAGCTTTCTTT.

This clonotype was found many times. The V call is TRBV15, the J call TRBJ2-5; the D call may be TRBD1 or TRBD2 (5 bases each). The CDR3 length is 16 residues. The V end lost 1 base, the J end lost 3 bases, and 15 bases lay between the germline ends. Per the germline V gene, CDR1 is LNHNV and CDR2 is YYDKDF (reference sequence). The CDR3 loop is CATSRAGPRGKETQYF. In DNA, the CDR3 is TGTGCCACCAGCAGAGCTGGACCTCGGGGCAAAGAGACCCAGTACTTC.

This clonotype was seen more than once but under ten times. The genes are TRBV9 and TRBJ1-6; D gene ambiguous. The CDR3 contains 15 residues. Trimming shortened V by 3 bases and J by 10 bases, and 17 bases separated the two germline ends. CDR1 SGDLS and CDR2 YYNGEE come from the germline V gene. DNA for the CDR3: TGTGCCAGCAGCGAGGAGCCCTCAAGGCGATCACCCCTCCACTTT. It is translated as CASSEEPSRRSPLHF.

The chain joins TRBV20-1 to TRBJ1-4; possibly TRBD1 for D (5 bases). Trimming stripped 8 bases from V and 3 bases from J, with 22 bases between. Germline CDR1 DFQATT, CDR2 SNEGSKA (reference sequence). This CDR3 is 16 amino acids long. The DNA for the CDR3 is TGCAGTTCCACGGGGACTGGAAGCTCGGCTAATGAAAAACTGTTTTTT. Its protein product is CSSTGTGSSANEKLFF.

This clonotype was counted between two and nine times. The gene calls are TRBV10-1 and TRBJ2-2; D might be TRBD2 (5 bases). Germline-derived CDR1 and CDR2 are WNHNN and SYGVQD (reference sequence). The CDR3 length is 15 residues. V dropped 3 bases and J dropped 0 bases, with 8 bases sitting between them. CDR3 DNA sequence: TGCGCCAGCAGTGAAGGGAGCGCGAACACCGGGGAGCTGTTTTTT. It is translated as CASSEGSANTGELFF.